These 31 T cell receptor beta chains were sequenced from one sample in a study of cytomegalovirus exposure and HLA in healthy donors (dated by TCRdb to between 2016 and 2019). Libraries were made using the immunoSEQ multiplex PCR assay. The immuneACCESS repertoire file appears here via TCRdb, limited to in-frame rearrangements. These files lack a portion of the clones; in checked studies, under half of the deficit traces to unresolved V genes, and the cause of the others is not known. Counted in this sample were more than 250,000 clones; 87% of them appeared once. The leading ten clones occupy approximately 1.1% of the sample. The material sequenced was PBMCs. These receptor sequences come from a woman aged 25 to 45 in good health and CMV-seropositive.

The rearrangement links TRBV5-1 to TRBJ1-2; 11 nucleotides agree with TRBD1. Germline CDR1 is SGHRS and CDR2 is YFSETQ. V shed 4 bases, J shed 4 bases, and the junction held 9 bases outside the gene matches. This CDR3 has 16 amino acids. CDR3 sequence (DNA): TGCGCCAGCAGCATGATTACCGGGACAGGGGGCTATGGCTACACCTTC. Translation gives CASSMITGTGGYGYTF.

The CDR3 sequence is CASSYRTAPYEQYF. In nucleotides, the CDR3 is TGTGCCAGCAGTTACAGGACAGCCCCCTACGAGCAGTACTTC. The chain has TRBV6-5 and TRBJ2-7, with D possibly being TRBD1 (6 bases). The germline V and J ends were trimmed by 2 bases and 2 bases, with 10 bases remaining between them. This CDR3 comprises 14 residues. Germline V gene sequence: CDR1 MNHEY, CDR2 SVGAGI.

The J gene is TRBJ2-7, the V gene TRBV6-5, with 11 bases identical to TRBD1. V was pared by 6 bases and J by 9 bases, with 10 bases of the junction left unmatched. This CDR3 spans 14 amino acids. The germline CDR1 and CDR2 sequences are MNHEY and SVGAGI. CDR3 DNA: TGTGCCAGCAGGGACCGGGACAGGGGGTTGGGGCAGTACTTC. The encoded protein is CASRDRDRGLGQYF.

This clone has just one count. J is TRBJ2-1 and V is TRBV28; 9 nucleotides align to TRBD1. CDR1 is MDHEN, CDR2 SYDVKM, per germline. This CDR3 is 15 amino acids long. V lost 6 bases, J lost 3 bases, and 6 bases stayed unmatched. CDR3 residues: CASRGQGVVYNEQFF. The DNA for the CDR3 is TGTGCCAGCAGGGGACAGGGTGTGGTCTACAATGAGCAGTTCTTC.

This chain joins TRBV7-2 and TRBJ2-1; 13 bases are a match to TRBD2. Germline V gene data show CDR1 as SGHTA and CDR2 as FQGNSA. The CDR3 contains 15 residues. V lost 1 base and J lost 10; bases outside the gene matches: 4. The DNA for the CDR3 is TGTGCCAGCAGCTTAGGGACTAGCGGGAGACAAGAGCAGTTCTTC. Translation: CASSLGTSGRQEQFF.

This CDR3 reads CASSFGTGGFRDTQYF. The CDR3 nucleotides are TGTGCCAGCAGCTTTGGGACAGGGGGATTTAGAGATACGCAGTATTTT. The chain joins TRBV5-6 to TRBJ2-3; 11 bases agree with TRBD1. Looked up from germline, CDR1 is SGHDT and CDR2 is YYEEEE. The junction had 7 bases not matched to a gene; V was cut back by 2 bases and J by 5 bases. The CDR3 extends over 16 amino acids.

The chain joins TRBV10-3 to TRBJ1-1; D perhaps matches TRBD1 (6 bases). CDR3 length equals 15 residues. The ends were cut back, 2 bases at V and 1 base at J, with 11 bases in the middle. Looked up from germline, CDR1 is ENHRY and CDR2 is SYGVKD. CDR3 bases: TGTGCCATCAGTGAGGCTAAGGGACAGAACACTGAAGCTTTCTTT. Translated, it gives CAISEAKGQNTEAFF.

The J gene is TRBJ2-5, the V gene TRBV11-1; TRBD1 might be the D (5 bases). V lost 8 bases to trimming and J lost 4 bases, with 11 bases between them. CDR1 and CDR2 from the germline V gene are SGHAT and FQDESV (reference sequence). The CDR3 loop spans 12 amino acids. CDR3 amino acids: CASLNQGETQYF. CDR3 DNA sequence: TGTGCCAGCCTCAACCAGGGAGAGACCCAGTACTTC.

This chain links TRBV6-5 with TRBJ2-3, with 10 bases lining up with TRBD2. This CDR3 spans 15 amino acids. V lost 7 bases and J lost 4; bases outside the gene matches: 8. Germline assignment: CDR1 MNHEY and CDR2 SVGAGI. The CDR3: CASTASGSEADTQYF. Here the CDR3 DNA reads TGTGCCAGCACCGCTAGCGGGAGCGAGGCAGATACGCAGTATTTT.

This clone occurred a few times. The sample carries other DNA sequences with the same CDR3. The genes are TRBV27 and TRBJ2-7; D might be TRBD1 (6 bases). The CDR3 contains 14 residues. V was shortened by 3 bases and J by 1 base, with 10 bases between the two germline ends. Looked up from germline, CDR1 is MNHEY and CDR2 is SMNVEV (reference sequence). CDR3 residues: CASSFGQGSYEQYF. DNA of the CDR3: TGTGCCAGCAGTTTCGGGCAGGGGTCCTACGAGCAGTACTTC.

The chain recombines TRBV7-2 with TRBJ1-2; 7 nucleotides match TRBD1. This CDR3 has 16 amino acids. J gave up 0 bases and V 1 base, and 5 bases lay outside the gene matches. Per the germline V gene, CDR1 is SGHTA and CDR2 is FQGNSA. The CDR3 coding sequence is TGTGCCAGCAGCTTAGGTGGGACAGTAACTAACTATGGCTACACCTTC. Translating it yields CASSLGGTVTNYGYTF.

The CDR3 is CSVGGGSSSYEQYF. For the CDR3, the DNA is TGCAGCGTTGGGGGCGGGTCGAGCTCCTACGAGCAGTACTTC. The chain couples TRBV29-1 to TRBJ2-7; the D gene could be TRBD1 or TRBD2 (5 bases each). CDR3 length: 14 residues. Trimming removed 4 bases at V and 0 bases at J, with 13 bases between. Germline lookup yields CDR1 SQVTM and CDR2 ANQGSEA.

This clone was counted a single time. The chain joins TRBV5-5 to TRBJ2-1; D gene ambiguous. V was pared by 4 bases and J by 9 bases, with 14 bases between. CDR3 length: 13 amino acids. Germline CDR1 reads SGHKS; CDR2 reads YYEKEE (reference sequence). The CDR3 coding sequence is TGTGCCAGCAGCGATCGGGCAATTAGTGAGCAGTTCTTC. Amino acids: CASSDRAISEQFF.

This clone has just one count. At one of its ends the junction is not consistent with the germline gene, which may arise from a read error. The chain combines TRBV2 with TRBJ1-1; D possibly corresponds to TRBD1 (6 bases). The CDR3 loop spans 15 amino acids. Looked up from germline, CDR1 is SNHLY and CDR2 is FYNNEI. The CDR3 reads CASSEALLGAKSWVF. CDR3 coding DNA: TGTGCCAGCAGTGAAGCGCTTCTGGGGGCAAAATCCTGGGTCTTT.

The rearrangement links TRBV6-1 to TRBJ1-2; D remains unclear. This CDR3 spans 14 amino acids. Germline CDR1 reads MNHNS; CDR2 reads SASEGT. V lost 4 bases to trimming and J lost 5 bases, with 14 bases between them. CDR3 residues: CASSAGTSLYGYTF. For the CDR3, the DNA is TGTGCCAGCAGTGCGGGCACCTCTCTATATGGCTACACCTTC.

The chain's CDR3 is CASSRTGTGVDEQFF. CDR3 DNA: TGTGCCAGCAGCCGGACCGGGACAGGGGTTGATGAGCAGTTCTTC. The genes are TRBV14 and TRBJ2-1, with 10 nucleotides matching TRBD1. Trimming took 4 bases from V and 8 from J; bases not matched to a gene: 8. The germline V gene has CDR1 SGHDN and CDR2 FVKESK. The CDR3 totals 15 residues. The full variable domain, completed using reference TRBV14 and TRBJ2-1, is EAGVTQFPSHSVIEKGQTVTLRCDPISGHDNLYWYRRVMGKEIKFLLHFVKESKQDESGMPNNRFLAERTGGTYSTLKVQPAELEDSGVYFCASSRTGTGVDEQFFGPGTRLTVL.

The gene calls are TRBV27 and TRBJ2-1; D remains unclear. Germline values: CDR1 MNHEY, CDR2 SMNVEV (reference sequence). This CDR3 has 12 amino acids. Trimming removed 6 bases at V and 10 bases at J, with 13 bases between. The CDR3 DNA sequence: TGTGCCAGCAGCCCTGATTTTGGGGAGCAGTTCTTC. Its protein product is CASSPDFGEQFF.

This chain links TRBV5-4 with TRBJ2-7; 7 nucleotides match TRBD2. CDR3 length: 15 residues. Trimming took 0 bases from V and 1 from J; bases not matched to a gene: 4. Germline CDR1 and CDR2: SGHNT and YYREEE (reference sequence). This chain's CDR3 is CASSLAGSGSYEQYF. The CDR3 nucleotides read TGTGCCAGCAGCTTGGCCGGTAGCGGGTCCTACGAGCAGTACTTC.

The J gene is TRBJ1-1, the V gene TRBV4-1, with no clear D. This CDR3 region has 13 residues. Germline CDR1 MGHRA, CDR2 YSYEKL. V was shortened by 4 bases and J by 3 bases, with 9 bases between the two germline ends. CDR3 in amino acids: CASSPPGDTEAFF. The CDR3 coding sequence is TGCGCCAGCAGCCCCCCTGGGGACACTGAAGCTTTCTTT.

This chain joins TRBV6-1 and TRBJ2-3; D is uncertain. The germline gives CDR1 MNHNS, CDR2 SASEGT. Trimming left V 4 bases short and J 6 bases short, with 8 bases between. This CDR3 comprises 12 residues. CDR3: CASSGISDTQYF. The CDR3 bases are TGTGCCAGCAGTGGAATCTCGGATACGCAGTATTTT.

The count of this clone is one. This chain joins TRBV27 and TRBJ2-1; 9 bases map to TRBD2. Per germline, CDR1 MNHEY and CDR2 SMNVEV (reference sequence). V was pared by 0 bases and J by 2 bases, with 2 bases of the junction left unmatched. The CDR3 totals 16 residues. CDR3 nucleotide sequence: TGTGCCAGCAGTTTATCGCGGGAGGGCCCCTACAATGAGCAGTTCTTC. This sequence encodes CASSLSREGPYNEQFF.

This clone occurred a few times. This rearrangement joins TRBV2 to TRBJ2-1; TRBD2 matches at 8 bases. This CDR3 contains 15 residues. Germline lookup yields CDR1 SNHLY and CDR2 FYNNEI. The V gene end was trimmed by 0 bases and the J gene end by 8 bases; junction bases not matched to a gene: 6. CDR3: CASSEARGGVYEQFF. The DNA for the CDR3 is TGTGCCAGCAGTGAAGCTCGGGGGGGCGTGTATGAGCAGTTCTTC.

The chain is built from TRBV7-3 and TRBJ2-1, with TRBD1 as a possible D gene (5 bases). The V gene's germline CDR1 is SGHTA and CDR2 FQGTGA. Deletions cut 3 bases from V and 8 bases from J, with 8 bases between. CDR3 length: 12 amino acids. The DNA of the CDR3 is TGTGCCAGCAGCTTGGGGCGGCATGAGCAGTTCTTC. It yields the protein CASSLGRHEQFF.

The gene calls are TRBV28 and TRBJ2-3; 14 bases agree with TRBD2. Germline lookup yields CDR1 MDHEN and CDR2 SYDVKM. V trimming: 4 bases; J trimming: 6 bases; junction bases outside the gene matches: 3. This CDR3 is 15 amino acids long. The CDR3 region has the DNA TGTGCCAGCAGTTCGACTAGCGGGGGGGCGGATACGCAGTATTTT. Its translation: CASSSTSGGADTQYF.

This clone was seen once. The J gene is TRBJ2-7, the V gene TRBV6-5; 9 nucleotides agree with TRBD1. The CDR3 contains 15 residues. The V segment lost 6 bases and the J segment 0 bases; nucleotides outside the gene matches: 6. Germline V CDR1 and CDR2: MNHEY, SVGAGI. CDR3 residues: CASRAGTGSSYEQYF. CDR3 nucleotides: TGTGCCAGCAGGGCCGGGACAGGGAGCTCCTACGAGCAGTACTTC.

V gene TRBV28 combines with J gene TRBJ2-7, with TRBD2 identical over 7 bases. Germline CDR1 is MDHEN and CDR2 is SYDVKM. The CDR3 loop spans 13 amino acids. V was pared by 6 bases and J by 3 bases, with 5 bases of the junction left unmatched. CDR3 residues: CASSRGGGYEQYF. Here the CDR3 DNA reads TGTGCCAGCAGCCGTGGGGGGGGCTACGAGCAGTACTTC.

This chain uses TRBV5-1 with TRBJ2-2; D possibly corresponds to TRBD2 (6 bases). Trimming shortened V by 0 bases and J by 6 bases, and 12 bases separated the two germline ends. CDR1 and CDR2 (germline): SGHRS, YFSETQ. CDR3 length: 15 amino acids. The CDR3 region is CASSLGGTWSGELFF. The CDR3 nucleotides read TGCGCCAGCAGCTTGGGAGGGACTTGGTCCGGGGAGCTGTTTTTT.

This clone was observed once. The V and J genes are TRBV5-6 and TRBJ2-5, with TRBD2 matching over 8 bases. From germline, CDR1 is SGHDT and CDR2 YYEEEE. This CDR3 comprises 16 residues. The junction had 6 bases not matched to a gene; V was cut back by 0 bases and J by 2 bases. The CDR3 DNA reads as TGTGCCAGCAGCTTGGGGCGGGGGGTAACTCAAGAGACCCAGTACTTC. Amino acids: CASSLGRGVTQETQYF.

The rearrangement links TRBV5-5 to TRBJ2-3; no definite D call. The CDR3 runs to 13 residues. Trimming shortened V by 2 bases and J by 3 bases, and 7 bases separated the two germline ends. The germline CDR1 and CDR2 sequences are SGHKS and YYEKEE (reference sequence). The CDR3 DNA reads TGTGCCAGCAGCTTCGGAAGGACAGATACGCAGTATTTT. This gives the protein CASSFGRTDTQYF.

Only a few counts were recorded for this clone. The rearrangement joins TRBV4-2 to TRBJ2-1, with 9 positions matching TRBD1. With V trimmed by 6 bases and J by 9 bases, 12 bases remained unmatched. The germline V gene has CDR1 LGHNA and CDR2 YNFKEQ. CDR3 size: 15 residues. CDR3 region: CASRREQGASGEQFF. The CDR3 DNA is TGTGCCAGCAGGCGGGAACAGGGGGCCTCCGGTGAGCAGTTCTTC.

The CDR3 bases are TGCGCCAGCAGCCAAGTGGCCGGGAGGGAGGTCGATACGCAGTATTTT. This codes for CASSQVAGREVDTQYF. This sequence joins TRBV4-1 and TRBJ2-3; 8 bases fit TRBD2. Trimming at V came to 1 base and at J to 6 bases, leaving 9 bases not matched to a gene. The CDR3 spans 16 residues. Germline V gene sequence: CDR1 MGHRA, CDR2 YSYEKL.